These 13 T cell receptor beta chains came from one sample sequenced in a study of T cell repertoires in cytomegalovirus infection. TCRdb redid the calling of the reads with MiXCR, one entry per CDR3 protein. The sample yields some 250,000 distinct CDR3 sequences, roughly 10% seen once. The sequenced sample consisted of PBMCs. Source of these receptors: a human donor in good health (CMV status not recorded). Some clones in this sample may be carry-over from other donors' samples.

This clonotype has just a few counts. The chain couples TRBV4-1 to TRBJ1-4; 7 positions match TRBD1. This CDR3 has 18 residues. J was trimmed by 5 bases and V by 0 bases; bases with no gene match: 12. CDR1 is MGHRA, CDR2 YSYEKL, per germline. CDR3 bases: TGCGCCAGCAGCCAAGATCCGGCAGGGGGTATAAACAATGAAAAACTGTTTTTT. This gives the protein CASSQDPAGGINNEKLFF.

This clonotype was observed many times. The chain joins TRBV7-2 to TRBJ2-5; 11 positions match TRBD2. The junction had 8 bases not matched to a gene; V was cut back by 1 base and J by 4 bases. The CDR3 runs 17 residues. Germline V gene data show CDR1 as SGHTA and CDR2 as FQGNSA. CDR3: CASSLGGIAGGGETQYF. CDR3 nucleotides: TGTGCCAGCAGCTTAGGGGGGATAGCGGGAGGGGGAGAGACCCAGTACTTC.

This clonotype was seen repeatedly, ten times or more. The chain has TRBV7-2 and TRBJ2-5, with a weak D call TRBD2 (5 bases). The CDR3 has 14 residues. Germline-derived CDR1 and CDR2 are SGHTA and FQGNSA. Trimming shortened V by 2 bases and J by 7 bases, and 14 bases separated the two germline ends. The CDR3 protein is CASSLNRARGTQYF. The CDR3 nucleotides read TGTGCCAGCAGCTTAAATAGGGCTCGGGGGACCCAGTACTTC. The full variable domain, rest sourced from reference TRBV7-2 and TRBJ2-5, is GAGVSQSPSNKVTEKGKDVELRCDPISGHTALYWYRQSLGQGLEFLIYFQGNSAPDKSGLPSDRFSAERTGGSVSTLTIQRTQQEDSAVYLCASSLNRARGTQYFGPGTRLLVL.

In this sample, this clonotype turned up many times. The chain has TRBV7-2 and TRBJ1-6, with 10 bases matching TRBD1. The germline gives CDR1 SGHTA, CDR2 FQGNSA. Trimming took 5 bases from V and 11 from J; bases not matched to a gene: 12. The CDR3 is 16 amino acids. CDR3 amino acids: CASSHQVWTGGPPLHF. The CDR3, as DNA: TGTGCCAGCAGCCACCAAGTCTGGACAGGGGGGCCACCCCTCCACTTT.

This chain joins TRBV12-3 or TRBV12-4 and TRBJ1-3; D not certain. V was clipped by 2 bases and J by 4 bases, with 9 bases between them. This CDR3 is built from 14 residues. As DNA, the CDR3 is TGTGCCAGCAGTTTACGGCAAAGGGGAAACACCATATATTTT. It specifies CASSLRQRGNTIYF.

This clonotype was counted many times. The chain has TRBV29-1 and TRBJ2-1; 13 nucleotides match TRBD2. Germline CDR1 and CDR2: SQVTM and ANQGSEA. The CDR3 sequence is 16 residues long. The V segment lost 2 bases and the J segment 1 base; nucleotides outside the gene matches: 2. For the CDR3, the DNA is TGCAGCGTTGAACTACTAGCGGGAGGGTCCTACAATGAGCAGTTCTTC. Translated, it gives CSVELLAGGSYNEQFF.

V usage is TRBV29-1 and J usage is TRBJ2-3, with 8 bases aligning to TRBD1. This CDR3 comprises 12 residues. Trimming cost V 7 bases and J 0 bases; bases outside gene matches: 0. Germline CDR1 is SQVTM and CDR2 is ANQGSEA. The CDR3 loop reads CSGQGSTDTQYF. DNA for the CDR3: TGCAGCGGACAGGGGAGCACAGATACGCAGTATTTT.

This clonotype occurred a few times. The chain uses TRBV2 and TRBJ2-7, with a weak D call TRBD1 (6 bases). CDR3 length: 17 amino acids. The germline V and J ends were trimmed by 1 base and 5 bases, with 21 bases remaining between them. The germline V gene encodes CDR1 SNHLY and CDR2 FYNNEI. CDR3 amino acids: CASSEGQATNFGDEQYF. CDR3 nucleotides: TGTGCCAGCAGTGAAGGACAGGCGACGAACTTTGGAGACGAGCAGTACTTC.

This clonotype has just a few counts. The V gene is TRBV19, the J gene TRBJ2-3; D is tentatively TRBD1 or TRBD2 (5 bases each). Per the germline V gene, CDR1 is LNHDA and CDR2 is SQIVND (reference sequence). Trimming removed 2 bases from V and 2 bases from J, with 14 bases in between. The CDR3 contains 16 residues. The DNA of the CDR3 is TGTGCCAGTAGTATATCAGGGCGCGGACTCACAGATACGCAGTATTTT. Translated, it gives CASSISGRGLTDTQYF.

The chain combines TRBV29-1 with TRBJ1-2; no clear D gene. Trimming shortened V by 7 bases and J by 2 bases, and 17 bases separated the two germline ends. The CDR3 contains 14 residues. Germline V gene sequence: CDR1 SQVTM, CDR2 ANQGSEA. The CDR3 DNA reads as TGCAGCGCTGGGGAGGCCAGAAGCAACTATGGCTACACCTTC. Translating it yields CSAGEARSNYGYTF.

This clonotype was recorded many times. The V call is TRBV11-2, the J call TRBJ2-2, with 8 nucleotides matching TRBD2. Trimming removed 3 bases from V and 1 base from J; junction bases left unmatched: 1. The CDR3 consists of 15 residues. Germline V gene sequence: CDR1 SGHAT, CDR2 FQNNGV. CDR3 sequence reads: CASSFTSGNTGELFF. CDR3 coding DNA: TGTGCCAGCAGCTTTACTAGCGGGAACACCGGGGAGCTGTTTTTT.

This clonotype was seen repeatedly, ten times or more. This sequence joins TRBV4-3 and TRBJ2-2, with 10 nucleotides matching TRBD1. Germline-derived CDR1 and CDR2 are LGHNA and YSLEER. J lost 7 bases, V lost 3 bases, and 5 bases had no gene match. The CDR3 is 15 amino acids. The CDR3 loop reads CASSQGTGADGELFF. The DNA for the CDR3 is TGCGCCAGCAGCCAGGGGACAGGGGCGGACGGGGAGCTGTTTTTT.

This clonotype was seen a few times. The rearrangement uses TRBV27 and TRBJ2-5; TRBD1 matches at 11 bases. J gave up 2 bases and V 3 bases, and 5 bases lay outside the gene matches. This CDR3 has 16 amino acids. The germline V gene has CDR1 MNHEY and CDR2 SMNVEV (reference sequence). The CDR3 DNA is TGTGCCAGCAGTTTTTTGGGACAGGGGGTGCAAGAGACCCAGTACTTC. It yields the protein CASSFLGQGVQETQYF.